These 32 T cell receptor beta chains originate from one sample sequenced in a study of regulatory T cells in long-lasting Graves disease. Construction of TCR beta libraries relied on iRepertoire HTBI primers and on Arm-PCR targeting CDR3 regions. TCRdb called the multiplex PCR reads again in MiXCR, with one record for every CDR3 protein. The sample carries roughly 610,000 distinct CDR3 sequences, about 16% recorded once. Time point specified: newly diagnosed GD, antithyroid drugs for less than 3 months. The authors made the TCR library using RNA they extracted from PBMCs. This same sample was also part of a study on T cells in Graves' hyperthyroidism and ophthalmopathy.

This material consisted of peripheral blood mononuclear cells (PBMCs), taken at new diagnosis, from a patient treated with antithyroid drugs. The receptors derive from a man younger than 35 with Graves disease.

There are many counts of this clonotype. V is TRBV12-3 or TRBV12-4 and J is TRBJ1-5, with D perhaps TRBD1 (6 bases). Deletions cut 5 bases from V and 7 bases from J, with 21 bases between. The CDR3 loop spans 16 amino acids. The CDR3 loop reads CASSPIGAGGRQPQHF. The CDR3 nucleotides are TGTGCCAGCAGTCCAATCGGGGCGGGGGGCCGGCAGCCCCAGCATTTT.

This chain joins TRBV12-5 and TRBJ1-1; D gene unclear. The CDR3 length is 12 residues. V was shortened by 0 bases and J by 7 bases, with 6 bases between the two germline ends. Germline values: CDR1 LGHNT, CDR2 FRNRAP. The CDR3 DNA sequence: TGTGCTAGTGGTTTGGTAGGAGTTGAAGCTTTCTTT. It yields the protein CASGLVGVEAFF.

Turning to this clonotype: This may stem from a read error, because a much larger clone lies one nucleotide away. This chain uses TRBV30 with TRBJ1-5; a weak D match, TRBD1 (5 bases). The length of the CDR3 is 15 residues. The V end was cut by 0 bases, the J end by 4 bases, with 13 bases between. The germline V gene encodes CDR1 GTSNPN and CDR2 SVGIG (reference sequence). The CDR3 protein is CAWSVSAGRNQPQHF. CDR3 nucleotides: TGTGCCTGGAGTGTAAGCGCAGGGAGGAATCAGCCCCAGCATTTT.

The gene calls are TRBV27 and TRBJ2-1; maybe TRBD2 (5 bases). The germline V gene encodes CDR1 MNHEY and CDR2 SMNVEV (reference sequence). This CDR3 is built from 15 residues. Trimming pared 8 bases from V and 5 bases from J, leaving 19 bases between. This chain's CDR3 is CASRPRLGEHNEQFF. The CDR3 DNA follows: TGTGCCAGCCGTCCGCGGCTGGGAGAGCACAATGAGCAGTTCTTC.

The V and J genes are TRBV27 and TRBJ1-2; the D gene is possibly TRBD1 (5 bases). CDR1 and CDR2 from the germline V gene are MNHEY and SMNVEV (reference sequence). V lost 8 bases and J lost 4, with 17 bases in between. CDR3 length equals 14 residues. CDR3 sequence (DNA): TGTGCCAGCTCACACGAGGGGTTCACCTATGGCTACACCTTC. Amino acid sequence: CASSHEGFTYGYTF.

The table lists this clonotype with many counts. The CDR3 nucleotides read TGCGCCAGCAGTATGGGACAGGACTCCTACGAGCAGTACTTC. Translated: CASSMGQDSYEQYF. This rearrangement joins TRBV5-1 to TRBJ2-7; TRBD1 matches 8 bases. Looked up from germline, CDR1 is SGHRS and CDR2 is YFSETQ. V was pared by 5 bases and J by 0 bases, with 4 bases of the junction left unmatched. The CDR3 consists of 14 residues. The entire variable domain, with the rest obtained from reference TRBV5-1 and TRBJ2-7, is as follows: KAGVTQTPRYLIKTRGQQVTLSCSPISGHRSVSWYQQTPGQGLQFLFEYFSETQRNKGNFPGRFSGRQFSNSRSEMNVSTLELGDSALYLCASSMGQDSYEQYFGPGTRLTVT.

This clonotype was seen a handful of times. The chain carries TRBV27 and TRBJ2-2, with D uncertain. This CDR3 has 14 residues. V was trimmed by 6 bases and J by 3 bases, leaving 11 bases between them. Per germline, CDR1 MNHEY and CDR2 SMNVEV (reference sequence). Written as DNA, the CDR3 is TGTGCCAGCAGCGCTGTCAGAGACACCGGGGAGCTGTTTTTT. The encoded protein is CASSAVRDTGELFF.

This clonotype occurred a few times. CDR3 in amino acids: CSALVLTQETQYF. The DNA of the CDR3 is TGCAGTGCTCTCGTCTTGACCCAAGAGACCCAGTACTTC. This chain links TRBV20-1 with TRBJ2-5; D uncertain. Trimming pared 5 bases from V and 1 base from J, leaving 11 bases between. This CDR3 has 13 amino acids. Per germline, CDR1 DFQATT and CDR2 SNEGSKA (reference sequence).

This clonotype was observed many times. The chain is built from TRBV28 and TRBJ1-1; 8 bases match TRBD1. Unmatched junction bases numbered 8, after V lost 5 bases and J lost 6 bases. Germline CDR1 reads MDHEN; CDR2 reads SYDVKM. This CDR3 comprises 14 residues. CDR3 amino acids: CASSPRGQDAEAFF. The CDR3 nucleotides are TGTGCCAGCAGTCCCAGGGGACAGGACGCTGAAGCTTTCTTT.

This clonotype was found many times. The J gene is TRBJ1-2, the V gene TRBV10-3, with D hard to call. Looked up from germline, CDR1 is ENHRY and CDR2 is SYGVKD. V was pared by 0 bases and J by 8 bases, with 10 bases between. This CDR3 region has 13 residues. CDR3 nucleotides: TGTGCCATCAGTGAGTCGGGTACGGGCGGCTACACCTTC. This gives the protein CAISESGTGGYTF.

This clonotype was seen a handful of times. The CDR3 nucleotides are TGCAGTGCTAGAGTTGAAGCGAATTCACCCCTCCACTTT. Its translation is CSARVEANSPLHF. The chain employs TRBV20-1 and TRBJ1-6; D gene uncertain. Trimming removed 1 base at V and 7 bases at J, with 8 bases between. Germline V CDR1 and CDR2: DFQATT, SNEGSKA (reference sequence). CDR3 size: 13 residues.

This clonotype was seen many times. The V call is TRBV7-8, the J call TRBJ2-7; weak D call: TRBD2 (6 bases). CDR3 size: 12 residues. The germline V gene encodes CDR1 SGHVS and CDR2 FQNEAQ. For the CDR3, the DNA is TGTGCAACGGGAGACGCCTACTACGAGCAGTACTTC. Protein sequence: CATGDAYYEQYF.

This clonotype was observed at least ten times. The chain uses TRBV28 and TRBJ2-5; a possible D gene is TRBD1 (6 bases). The CDR3 sequence is 14 residues long. Per the germline V gene, CDR1 is MDHEN and CDR2 is SYDVKM. V was clipped by 5 bases and J by 4 bases, with 14 bases between them. CDR3 sequence: CASSRGQPPETQYF. Written as DNA, the CDR3 is TGTGCCAGCAGTCGAGGACAGCCCCCAGAGACCCAGTACTTC.

In this sample, this clonotype turned up many times. This rearrangement joins TRBV15 to TRBJ1-1, with a tentative D call TRBD1 (5 bases). Germline loops: CDR1 LNHNV, CDR2 YYDKDF (reference sequence). Trimming pared 1 base from V and 0 bases from J, leaving 9 bases between. This CDR3 has 15 residues. CDR3 DNA sequence: TGTGCCACCAGCAGAGGTGGGGGGATGAACACTGAAGCTTTCTTT. This codes for CATSRGGGMNTEAFF.

Points on this clonotype: This sequence is one base from a far larger clone and is likely a read error. This sequence joins TRBV6-2 or TRBV6-3 and TRBJ1-1, with a weak D call TRBD1 (6 bases). The CDR3 contains 13 residues. Trimming removed 7 bases from V and 4 bases from J, with 13 bases in between. Germline lookup yields CDR1 MNHEY and CDR2 SVGEGT. Here the CDR3 DNA reads TGTGCCAGCAACGGGGGGCGAGGCACTGAAGCTTTCTTT. Its translation: CASNGGRGTEAFF.

This chain uses TRBV5-1 with TRBJ2-7; D is possibly TRBD2 (7 bases). The CDR3 spans 15 residues. V lost 4 bases and J 4 bases, leaving 18 bases between the germline ends. Germline V gene data show CDR1 as SGHRS and CDR2 as YFSETQ. The CDR3: CASSPRGGGMYEQYF. CDR3 in DNA: TGCGCCAGCAGCCCCCGGGGAGGGGGTATGTACGAGCAGTACTTC. Based on the CDR3 plus reference TRBV5-1 and TRBJ2-7, the full variable domain is KAGVTQTPRYLIKTRGQQVTLSCSPISGHRSVSWYQQTPGQGLQFLFEYFSETQRNKGNFPGRFSGRQFSNSRSEMNVSTLELGDSALYLCASSPRGGGMYEQYFGPGTRLTVT.

This clonotype was observed a few times. The chain recombines TRBV30 with TRBJ1-4; 7 bases match TRBD1. J lost 11 bases, V lost 3 bases, and 9 bases had no gene match. Germline V lookup: CDR1 GTSNPN, CDR2 SVGIG (reference sequence). The length of the CDR3 is 13 residues. CDR3 in DNA: TGTGCCTGGAGAGGCACAGGGGAAAGGAAACTGTTTTTT. Amino acid sequence: CAWRGTGERKLFF. The whole variable domain, filled in from reference TRBV30 and TRBJ1-4, reads SQTIHQWPATLVQPVGSPLSLECTVEGTSNPNLYWYRQAAGRGLQLLFYSVGIGQISSEVPQNLSASRPQDRQFILSSKKLLLSDSGFYLCAWRGTGERKLFFGSGTQLSVL.

This clonotype appeared many times. J is TRBJ2-1 and V is TRBV7-8, with TRBD2 matching over 9 bases. Per germline, CDR1 SGHVS and CDR2 FQNEAQ. J gave up 8 bases and V 4 bases, and 6 bases lay outside the gene matches. CDR3 length equals 14 residues. This CDR3 is CASSSAGGWDEQFF. DNA for the CDR3: TGTGCCAGCAGCTCAGCGGGGGGCTGGGATGAGCAGTTCTTC.

V and J are TRBV4-1 and TRBJ2-5; 7 bases agree with TRBD1. Germline trimming cut 2 bases from V and 1 base from J; bases unmatched to any gene: 4. This CDR3 is built from 15 residues. Germline lookup yields CDR1 MGHRA and CDR2 YSYEKL. The chain's CDR3 is CASSQYDRVQETQYF. CDR3 bases: TGCGCCAGCAGCCAATACGACAGGGTCCAAGAGACCCAGTACTTC.

The genes are TRBV5-6 and TRBJ1-1; 7 bases match TRBD1. This CDR3 spans 15 amino acids. The ends lost 4 bases at V and 1 base at J; junction bases unmatched: 7. Germline CDR1 and CDR2: SGHDT and YYEEEE. The CDR3 DNA is TGTGCCAGCAGCGAAAGGGACAGAGAGAACACTGAAGCTTTCTTT. Its protein is CASSERDRENTEAFF.

This sequence joins TRBV4-2 and TRBJ2-1; 9 nucleotides agree with TRBD1. CDR3 length: 14 residues. V gave up 4 bases and J gave up 8 bases; unmatched junction bases: 6. From germline, CDR1 is LGHNA and CDR2 YNFKEQ. CDR3 DNA sequence: TGTGCCAGCAGCCGGTACAGGGGGCGAGATGAGCAGTTCTTC. This codes for CASSRYRGRDEQFF.

The chain carries TRBV6-1 and TRBJ2-2; D is uncertain. The length of the CDR3 is 13 residues. Germline assignment: CDR1 MNHNS and CDR2 SASEGT. The CDR3 is CATRPGNTGELFF. DNA of the CDR3: TGTGCTACCCGTCCGGGGAACACCGGGGAGCTGTTTTTT.

The J gene is TRBJ1-3, the V gene TRBV20-1; TRBD1 is a possible D gene (5 bases). The germline CDR1 and CDR2 sequences are DFQATT and SNEGSKA (reference sequence). The CDR3 is 17 amino acids. V was cut by 2 bases and J by 0 bases, with 17 bases left in between. The CDR3 bases are TGCAGTGCTAGACCCTGGGAAGTGGGGCTCTCTGGAAACACCATATATTTT. Translation gives CSARPWEVGLSGNTIYF.

This clonotype was picked up many times. The chain uses TRBV7-2 and TRBJ2-1; D not resolved. The germline gives CDR1 SGHTA, CDR2 FQGNSA. There are 14 residues in the CDR3. Trimming left V 1 base short and J 4 bases short, with 8 bases between. This chain's CDR3 is CASSLGKSYNEQFF. The CDR3 DNA is TGTGCCAGCAGCTTAGGAAAGTCTTACAATGAGCAGTTCTTC. Full variable domain (outside the CDR3, taken from reference TRBV7-2 and TRBJ2-1): GAGVSQSPSNKVTEKGKDVELRCDPISGHTALYWYRQSLGQGLEFLIYFQGNSAPDKSGLPSDRFSAERTGGSVSTLTIQRTQQEDSAVYLCASSLGKSYNEQFFGPGTRLTVL.

This clonotype was detected ten times or more. V is TRBV11-2 and J is TRBJ2-5; D is unclear. This CDR3 is 11 amino acids long. Germline-derived CDR1 and CDR2 are SGHAT and FQNNGV. V was shortened by 3 bases and J by 5 bases, with 4 bases between the two germline ends. CDR3 nucleotide sequence: TGTGCCAGCAGCTTTATGGAGACCCAGTACTTC. It specifies CASSFMETQYF.

V and J are TRBV4-1 and TRBJ1-5; no firm D call. The CDR3 length is 15 residues. Trimming pared 0 bases from V and 8 bases from J, leaving 14 bases between. CDR1 and CDR2 (germline): MGHRA, YSYEKL. This CDR3 is CASSQDFSTREPQHF. The DNA of the CDR3 is TGCGCCAGCAGCCAAGATTTCTCGACGAGAGAGCCCCAGCATTTT.

This clonotype was seen many times. The J gene is TRBJ2-3, the V gene TRBV28; 7 bases match TRBD2. This CDR3 is 14 amino acids long. Germline values: CDR1 MDHEN, CDR2 SYDVKM. Losses at the gene ends were 3 bases for V and 2 bases for J; bases not matched to a gene: 2. The CDR3 nucleotides are TGTGCCAGCAGTTTGGGACTATACACAGATACGCAGTATTTT. Translation gives CASSLGLYTDTQYF.

This chain connects TRBV28 to TRBJ2-1, with 10 bases identical to TRBD2. This CDR3 region has 16 residues. Unmatched junction bases numbered 8, after V lost 1 base and J lost 8 bases. Germline CDR1 reads MDHEN; CDR2 reads SYDVKM. CDR3 amino acids: CASSLLTSGVLDEQFF. In DNA form, the CDR3 reads TGTGCCAGCAGTTTATTAACTAGCGGGGTTTTGGATGAGCAGTTCTTC.

To note about this clonotype: Just one base apart from a much larger clone, this may be a read error. In this CDR3 the conserved last residue, phenylalanine or tryptophan, is missing, so a read error is likely. J is TRBJ2-5 and V is TRBV6-1; D is perhaps TRBD1 (6 bases). The germline gives CDR1 MNHNS, CDR2 SASEGT. There are 14 residues in the CDR3. The ends were cut back, 4 bases at V and 5 bases at J, with 14 bases in the middle. CDR3 sequence: CASSGGGGGETQYL. In nucleotides, the CDR3 is TGTGCCAGCAGTGGAGGGGGTGGAGGTGAGACCCAGTACCTC.

The chain uses TRBV5-5 and TRBJ2-4; 11 bases agree with TRBD1. CDR3 size: 15 residues. The trim removed 5 bases at V and 0 bases at J, leaving 1 base unmatched. Germline V gene lookup returns CDR1 SGHKS and CDR2 YYEKEE (reference sequence). The CDR3 DNA sequence: TGTGCCAGCAGTGGACAGGGGGCAGCCAAAAACATTCAGTACTTC. The encoded protein is CASSGQGAAKNIQYF.

The chain has TRBV9 and TRBJ1-5; tentatively, D is TRBD1 (5 bases). This CDR3 spans 13 amino acids. V lost 0 bases and J 7 bases, leaving 8 bases between the germline ends. Germline V CDR1 and CDR2: SGDLS, YYNGEE. CDR3 DNA: TGTGCCAGCAGCGTAGGGGACCGGCAGCCCCAGCATTTT. Amino acids: CASSVGDRQPQHF.

This clonotype was seen repeatedly, ten times or more. The chain employs TRBV27 and TRBJ2-1; 7 positions agree with TRBD2. The CDR3 extends over 16 amino acids. In germline, CDR1 is MNHEY, CDR2 SMNVEV (reference sequence). V gave up 4 bases and J gave up 4 bases; unmatched junction bases: 10. In DNA, the CDR3 is TGTGCCAGCAGTTCCGACGTAGCGGGCCTATACAATGAGCAGTTCTTC. Protein product: CASSSDVAGLYNEQFF.